This entry lists 13 T cell receptor beta chains sequenced from one sample in a study of blood T cell repertoires in COVID-19. TCRdb keeps only in-frame clones here, not all; method: immunoSEQ multiplex PCR. The sample has 250,000 or so clones, 85% to 90% seen once. The sequenced sample was peripheral blood. The source is a woman in her forties who had recovered from COVID-19.

This chain links TRBV11-2 with TRBJ1-1, with TRBD1 matching over 10 bases. This CDR3 is 15 amino acids long. The germline gives CDR1 SGHAT, CDR2 FQNNGV. After removal of 1 base from V and 5 bases from J, the junction contained 4 bases not matched to a gene. The CDR3 loop reads CASSLADRGRTEAFF. The DNA for the CDR3 is TGTGCCAGCAGCTTAGCCGACAGGGGGCGGACTGAAGCTTTCTTT.

CDR3 residues: CASSQDIDSYNEQFF. The CDR3 bases are TGTGCCAGCAGCCAAGATATCGACAGCTACAATGAGCAGTTCTTC. This chain uses TRBV3-1 (or the pseudogene TRBV3-2) with TRBJ2-1, with D tentatively TRBD1 (5 bases). Germline V gives CDR1 LGHDT, CDR2 YNNKEL (reference sequence). The CDR3 has 15 amino acids. With 0 bases removed from V and 3 bases from J, the gap between germline ends came to 9 bases.

This chain joins TRBV21-1 and TRBJ2-2; no check of the table's D call, TRBD1, against the DNA was made. TRBV21-1 is listed as a pseudogene. CDR3 size: 16 residues. In DNA form, the CDR3 reads TGTGCCAGCAGCCCCCCCGGGACAGGTGTCACCGGGGAGCTGTTTTTT. Translated: CASSPPGTGVTGELFF.

This clone was observed a handful of times. The chain has TRBV7-2 and TRBJ1-3; TRBD1 matches at 8 bases. With V trimmed by 1 base and J by 2 bases, 4 bases remained unmatched. Germline V gene lookup returns CDR1 SGHTA and CDR2 FQGNSA. The CDR3 contains 16 residues. The CDR3 is CASSLVKTGAGNTIYF. The CDR3 nucleotides are TGTGCCAGCAGCTTAGTGAAGACAGGGGCTGGAAACACCATATATTTT.

The chain couples TRBV5-1 to TRBJ1-1; maybe TRBD1 (6 bases). The germline gives CDR1 SGHRS, CDR2 YFSETQ. The V end lost 4 bases, the J end lost 1 base, and 14 bases lay between the germline ends. The CDR3 is made up of 15 amino acids. DNA of the CDR3: TGCGCCAGCAGCCTCATGGACAGTCCGAACACTGAAGCTTTCTTT. Protein product: CASSLMDSPNTEAFF.

This clone was seen more than once but under ten times. The chain uses TRBV14 and TRBJ1-1; D remains ambiguous. Trimming cost V 1 base and J 5 bases, with 11 bases left between them. CDR1 SGHDN and CDR2 FVKESK come from the germline V gene. The CDR3 covers 14 residues. CDR3 bases: TGTGCCAGCAGCCAAGCGAATACGGGGACTGAAGCTTTCTTT. Residues: CASSQANTGTEAFF.

The chain has TRBV2 and TRBJ1-1; D is uncertain. The germline V gene encodes CDR1 SNHLY and CDR2 FYNNEI. V was clipped by 6 bases and J by 11 bases, with 19 bases between them. There are 13 residues in the CDR3. The chain's CDR3 is CASRTTDPGRAFF. DNA for the CDR3: TGTGCCAGCAGGACCACTGACCCCGGCAGGGCTTTCTTT. The entire variable domain, with the rest obtained from reference TRBV2 and TRBJ1-1, is as follows: EPEVTQTPSHQVTQMGQEVILRCVPISNHLYFYWYRQILGQKVEFLVSFYNNEISEKSEIFDDQFSVERPDGSNFTLKIRSTKLEDSAMYFCASRTTDPGRAFFGQGTRLTVV.

This rearrangement joins TRBV19 to TRBJ1-2; 8 nucleotides agree with TRBD1. The CDR3 is 14 amino acids. The trim removed 11 bases at V and 4 bases at J, leaving 12 bases unmatched. Looked up from germline, CDR1 is LNHDA and CDR2 is SQIVND (reference sequence). The CDR3 here is CAALGRGLFYGYTF. CDR3 nucleotide sequence: TGTGCCGCCCTCGGCAGGGGGCTTTTCTATGGCTACACCTTC.

The chain carries TRBV19 and TRBJ1-1, with 7 bases lining up with TRBD1. Germline CDR1 LNHDA, CDR2 SQIVND (reference sequence). The CDR3 runs to 17 residues. Trimming cost V 3 bases and J 5 bases; bases outside gene matches: 15. In DNA form, the CDR3 reads TGTGCCAGTAGTATGGATGAGCGACAGGGATGGTTGACTGAAGCTTTCTTT. Encoded protein: CASSMDERQGWLTEAFF. The full variable domain, completed using reference TRBV19 and TRBJ1-1, is DGGITQSPKYLFRKEGQNVTLSCEQNLNHDAMYWYRQDPGQGLRLIYYSQIVNDFQKGDIAEGYSVSREKKESFPLTVTSAQKNPTAFYLCASSMDERQGWLTEAFFGQGTRLTVV.

This clone was seen just once. This chain links TRBV6-5 with TRBJ1-6; the D gene is possibly TRBD1 (6 bases). V gave up 0 bases and J gave up 10 bases, with 10 bases separating them. This CDR3 is built from 14 residues. Germline V lookup: CDR1 MNHEY, CDR2 SVGAGI. The CDR3 DNA reads as TGTGCCAGCAGTTACTCGGCCCAGGGGTCACCCCTCCACTTT. It codes for CASSYSAQGSPLHF.

This clone was counted between two and nine times. V usage is TRBV19 and J usage is TRBJ2-7; D remains ambiguous. Deletions cut 3 bases from V and 1 base from J, with 7 bases between. Germline V gives CDR1 LNHDA, CDR2 SQIVND (reference sequence). The CDR3 has 13 amino acids. The CDR3 coding sequence is TGTGCCAGTAGTATCGCGGTGTCCTACGAGCAGTACTTC. Its protein is CASSIAVSYEQYF.

This clone was found a few times. This chain connects TRBV5-6 to TRBJ2-2, with a weak D call TRBD1 (6 bases). Germline values: CDR1 SGHDT, CDR2 YYEEEE. CDR3 length: 14 residues. Between the trimmed V and J ends, which lost 1 base and 6 bases, there was a span of 10 bases. CDR3 DNA sequence: TGTGCCAGCAGCTTGACAGGGATCCCCGGGGAGCTGTTTTTT. Protein product: CASSLTGIPGELFF.

The V gene is TRBV4-1, the J gene TRBJ1-5, with TRBD1 as a possible D gene (6 bases). The V end lost 0 bases, the J end lost 2 bases, and 11 bases lay between the germline ends. This CDR3 is 16 amino acids long. CDR1 is MGHRA, CDR2 YSYEKL, per germline. CDR3 nucleotide sequence: TGCGCCAGCAGCCAAGACGGCAGGGGCGGCAATCAGCCCCAGCATTTT. This encodes CASSQDGRGGNQPQHF.